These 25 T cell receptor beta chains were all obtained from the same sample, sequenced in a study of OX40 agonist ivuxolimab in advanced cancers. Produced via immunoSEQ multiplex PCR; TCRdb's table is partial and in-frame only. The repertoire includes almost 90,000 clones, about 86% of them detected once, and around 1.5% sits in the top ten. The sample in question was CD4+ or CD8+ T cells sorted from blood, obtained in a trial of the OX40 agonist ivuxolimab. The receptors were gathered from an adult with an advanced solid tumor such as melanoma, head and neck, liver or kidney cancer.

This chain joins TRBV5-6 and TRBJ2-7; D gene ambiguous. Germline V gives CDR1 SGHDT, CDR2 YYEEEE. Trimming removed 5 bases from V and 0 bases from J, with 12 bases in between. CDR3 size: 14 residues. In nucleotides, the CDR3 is TGTGCCAGCAGTACGCCGCGTGGCTCCTACGAGCAGTACTTC. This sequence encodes CASSTPRGSYEQYF.

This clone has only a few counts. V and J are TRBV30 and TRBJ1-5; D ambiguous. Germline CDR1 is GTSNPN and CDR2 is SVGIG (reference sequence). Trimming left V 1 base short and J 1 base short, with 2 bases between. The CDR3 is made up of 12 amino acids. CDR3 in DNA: TGTGCCTGGAGTGGAAGCAATCAGCCCCAGCATTTT. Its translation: CAWSGSNQPQHF.

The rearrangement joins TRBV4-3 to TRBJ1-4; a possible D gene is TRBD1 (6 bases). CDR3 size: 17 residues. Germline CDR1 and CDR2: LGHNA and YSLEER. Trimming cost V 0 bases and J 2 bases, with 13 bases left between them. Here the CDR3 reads CASSQDLGGATNEKLFF. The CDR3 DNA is TGCGCCAGCAGCCAAGATCTGGGGGGGGCGACTAATGAAAAACTGTTTTTT.

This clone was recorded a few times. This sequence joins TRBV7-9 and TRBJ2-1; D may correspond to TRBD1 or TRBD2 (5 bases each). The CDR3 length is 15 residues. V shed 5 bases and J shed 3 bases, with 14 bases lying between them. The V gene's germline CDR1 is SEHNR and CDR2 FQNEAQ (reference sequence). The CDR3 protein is CASSPHGAFYNEQFF. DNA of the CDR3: TGTGCCAGCAGCCCCCACGGGGCTTTCTACAATGAGCAGTTCTTC. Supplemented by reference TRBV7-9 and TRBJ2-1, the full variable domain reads DTGVSQNPRHKITKRGQNVTFRCDPISEHNRLYWYRQTLGQGPEFLTYFQNEAQLEKSRLLSDRFSAERPKGSFSTLEIQRTEQGDSAMYLCASSPHGAFYNEQFFGPGTRLTVL.

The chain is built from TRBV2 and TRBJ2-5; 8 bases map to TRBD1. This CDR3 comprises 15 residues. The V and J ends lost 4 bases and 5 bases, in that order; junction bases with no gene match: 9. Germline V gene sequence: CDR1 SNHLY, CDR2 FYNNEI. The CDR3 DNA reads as TGTGCCAGCAGTGGGGAGGCAGGGGGCACGGAGACCCAGTACTTC. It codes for CASSGEAGGTETQYF.

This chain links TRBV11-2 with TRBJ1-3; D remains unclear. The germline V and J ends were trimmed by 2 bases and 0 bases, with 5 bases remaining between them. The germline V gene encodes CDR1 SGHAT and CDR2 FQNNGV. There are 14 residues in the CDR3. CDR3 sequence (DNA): TGTGCCAGCAGCTTACACTACTCTGGAAACACCATATATTTT. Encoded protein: CASSLHYSGNTIYF.

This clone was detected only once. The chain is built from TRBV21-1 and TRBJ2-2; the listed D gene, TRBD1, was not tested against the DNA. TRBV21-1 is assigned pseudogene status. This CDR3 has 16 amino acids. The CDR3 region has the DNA TGTGCCAGCAGCAAATATAAGACAGACCGTGCCGGGGAGCTGTTTTTT. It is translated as CASSKYKTDRAGELFF.

The CDR3 loop is CASSTVAGGRNEQFF. For the CDR3, the DNA is TGTGCCAGTAGTACCGTAGCGGGAGGGCGAAATGAGCAGTTCTTC. The chain is built from TRBV19 and TRBJ2-1; TRBD2 aligns across 11 bases. Looked up from germline, CDR1 is LNHDA and CDR2 is SQIVND (reference sequence). This CDR3 comprises 15 residues. After removal of 4 bases from V and 7 bases from J, the junction contained 6 bases not matched to a gene.

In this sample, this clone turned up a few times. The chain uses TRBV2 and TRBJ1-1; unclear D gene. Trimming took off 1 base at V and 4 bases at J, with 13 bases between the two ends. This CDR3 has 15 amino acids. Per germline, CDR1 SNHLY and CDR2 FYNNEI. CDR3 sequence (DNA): TGTGCCAGCAGTGAAGTGGGAGGTAGGGCCACTGAAGCTTTCTTT. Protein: CASSEVGGRATEAFF.

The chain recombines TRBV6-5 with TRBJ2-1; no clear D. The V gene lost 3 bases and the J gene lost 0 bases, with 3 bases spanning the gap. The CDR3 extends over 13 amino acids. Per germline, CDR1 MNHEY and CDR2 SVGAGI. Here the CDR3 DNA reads TGTGCCAGCAGTTATTACTCCTACAATGAGCAGTTCTTC. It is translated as CASSYYSYNEQFF.

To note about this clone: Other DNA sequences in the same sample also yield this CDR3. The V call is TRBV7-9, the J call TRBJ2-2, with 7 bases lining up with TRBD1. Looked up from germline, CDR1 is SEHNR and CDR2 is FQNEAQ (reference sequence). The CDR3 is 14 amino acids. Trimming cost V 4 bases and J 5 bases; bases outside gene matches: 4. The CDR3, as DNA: TGTGCCAGCAGCTCCGGGACAGCTACCGGGGAGCTGTTTTTT. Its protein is CASSSGTATGELFF.

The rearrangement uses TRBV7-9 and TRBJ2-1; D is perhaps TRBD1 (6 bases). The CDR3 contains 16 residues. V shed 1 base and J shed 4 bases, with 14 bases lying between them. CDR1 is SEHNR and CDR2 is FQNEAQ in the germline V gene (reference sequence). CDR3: CASSLGNRVSYNEQFF. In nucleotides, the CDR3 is TGTGCCAGCAGCTTAGGAAACAGGGTCTCGTACAATGAGCAGTTCTTC.

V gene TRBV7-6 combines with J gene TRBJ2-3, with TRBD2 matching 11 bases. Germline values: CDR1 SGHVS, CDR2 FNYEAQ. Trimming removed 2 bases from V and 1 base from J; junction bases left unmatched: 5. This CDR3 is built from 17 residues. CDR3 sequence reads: CASSLRLAGGGTDTQYF. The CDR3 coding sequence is TGTGCCAGCAGCTTACGGCTAGCGGGGGGCGGCACAGATACGCAGTATTTT. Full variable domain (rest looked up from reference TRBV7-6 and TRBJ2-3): GAGVSQSPRYKVTKRGQDVALRCDPISGHVSLYWYRQALGQGPEFLTYFNYEAQQDKSGLPNDRFSAERPEGSISTLTIQRTEQRDSAMYRCASSLRLAGGGTDTQYFGPGTRLTVL.

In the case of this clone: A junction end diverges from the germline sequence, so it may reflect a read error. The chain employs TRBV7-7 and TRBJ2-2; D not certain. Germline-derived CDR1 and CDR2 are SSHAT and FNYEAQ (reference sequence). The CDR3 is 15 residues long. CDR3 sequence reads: CASSPDLANTGELFF. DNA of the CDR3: TGTGCTAGCAGTCCGGATCTCGCGAACACCGGGGAGCTGTTTTTT.

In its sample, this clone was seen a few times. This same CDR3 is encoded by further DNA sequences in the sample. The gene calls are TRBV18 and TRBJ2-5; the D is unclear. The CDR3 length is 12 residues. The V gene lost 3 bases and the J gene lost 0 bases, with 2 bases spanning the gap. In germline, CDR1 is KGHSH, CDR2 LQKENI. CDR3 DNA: TGTGCCAGCTCACCCGACCAAGAGACCCAGTACTTC. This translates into CASSPDQETQYF.

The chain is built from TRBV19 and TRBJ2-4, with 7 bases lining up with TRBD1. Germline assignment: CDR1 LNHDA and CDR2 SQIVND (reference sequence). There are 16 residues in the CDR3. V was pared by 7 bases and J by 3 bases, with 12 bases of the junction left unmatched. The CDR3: CASNPDRMGYKNIQYF. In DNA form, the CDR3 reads TGTGCCAGTAATCCGGACAGGATGGGATACAAAAACATTCAGTACTTC.

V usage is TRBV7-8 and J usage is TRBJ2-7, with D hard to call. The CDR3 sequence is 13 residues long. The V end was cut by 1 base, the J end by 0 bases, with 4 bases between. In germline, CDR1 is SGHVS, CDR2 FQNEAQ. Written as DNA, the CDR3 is TGTGCCAGCAGCTTAGTAGTCTCCTACGAGCAGTACTTC. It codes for CASSLVVSYEQYF.

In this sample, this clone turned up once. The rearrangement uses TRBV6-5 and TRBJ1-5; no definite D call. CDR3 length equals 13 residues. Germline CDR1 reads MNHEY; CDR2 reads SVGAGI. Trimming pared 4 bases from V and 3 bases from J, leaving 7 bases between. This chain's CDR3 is CASSFDLNQPQHF. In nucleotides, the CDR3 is TGTGCCAGCAGTTTTGACCTCAATCAGCCCCAGCATTTT.

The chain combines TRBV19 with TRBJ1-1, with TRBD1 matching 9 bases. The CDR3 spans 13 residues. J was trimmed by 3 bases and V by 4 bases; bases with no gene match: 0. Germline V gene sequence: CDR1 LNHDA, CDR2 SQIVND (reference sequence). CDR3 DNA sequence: TGTGCCAGTAGTAGGACAGGGGACACTGAAGCTTTCTTT. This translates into CASSRTGDTEAFF.

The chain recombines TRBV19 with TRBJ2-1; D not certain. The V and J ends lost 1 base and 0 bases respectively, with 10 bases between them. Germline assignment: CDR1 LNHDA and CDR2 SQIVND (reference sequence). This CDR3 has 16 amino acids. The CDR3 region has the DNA TGTGCCAGTAGTATAGGGCGTGAAAGCTCCTACAATGAGCAGTTCTTC. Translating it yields CASSIGRESSYNEQFF.

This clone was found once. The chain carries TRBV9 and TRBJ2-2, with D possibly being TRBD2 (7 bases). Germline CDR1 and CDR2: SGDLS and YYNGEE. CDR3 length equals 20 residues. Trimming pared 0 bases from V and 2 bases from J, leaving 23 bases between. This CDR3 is CASSVEGGARARANTGELFF. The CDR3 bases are TGTGCCAGCAGCGTAGAGGGGGGGGCACGTGCGCGGGCCAACACCGGGGAGCTGTTTTTT.

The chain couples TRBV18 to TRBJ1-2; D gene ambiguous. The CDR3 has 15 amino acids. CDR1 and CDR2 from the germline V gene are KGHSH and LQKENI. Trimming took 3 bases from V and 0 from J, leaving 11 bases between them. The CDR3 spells CASSPEVAANYGYTF. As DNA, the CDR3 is TGTGCCAGCTCACCGGAGGTCGCGGCTAACTATGGCTACACCTTC.

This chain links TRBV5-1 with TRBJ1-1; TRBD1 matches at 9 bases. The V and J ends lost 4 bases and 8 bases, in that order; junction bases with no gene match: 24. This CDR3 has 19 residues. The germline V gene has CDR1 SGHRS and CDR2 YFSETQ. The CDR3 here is CASSAYGTGWGMGVSEAFF. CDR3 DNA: TGCGCCAGCAGCGCTTATGGGACAGGGTGGGGAATGGGGGTTTCGGAAGCTTTCTTT.

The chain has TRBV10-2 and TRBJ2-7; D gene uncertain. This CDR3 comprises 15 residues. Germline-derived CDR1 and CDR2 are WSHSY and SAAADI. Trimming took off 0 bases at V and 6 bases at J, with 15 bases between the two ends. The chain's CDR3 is CASSESRWAPGEQYF. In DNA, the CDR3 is TGCGCCAGCAGTGAGTCAAGGTGGGCACCAGGCGAGCAGTACTTC.

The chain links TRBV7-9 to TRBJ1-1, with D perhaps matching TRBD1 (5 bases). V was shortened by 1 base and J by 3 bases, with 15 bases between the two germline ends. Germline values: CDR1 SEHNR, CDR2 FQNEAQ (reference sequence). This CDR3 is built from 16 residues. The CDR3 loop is CASSLDRWLGDTEAFF. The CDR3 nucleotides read TGTGCCAGCAGCTTAGACAGATGGTTGGGGGACACTGAAGCTTTCTTT.